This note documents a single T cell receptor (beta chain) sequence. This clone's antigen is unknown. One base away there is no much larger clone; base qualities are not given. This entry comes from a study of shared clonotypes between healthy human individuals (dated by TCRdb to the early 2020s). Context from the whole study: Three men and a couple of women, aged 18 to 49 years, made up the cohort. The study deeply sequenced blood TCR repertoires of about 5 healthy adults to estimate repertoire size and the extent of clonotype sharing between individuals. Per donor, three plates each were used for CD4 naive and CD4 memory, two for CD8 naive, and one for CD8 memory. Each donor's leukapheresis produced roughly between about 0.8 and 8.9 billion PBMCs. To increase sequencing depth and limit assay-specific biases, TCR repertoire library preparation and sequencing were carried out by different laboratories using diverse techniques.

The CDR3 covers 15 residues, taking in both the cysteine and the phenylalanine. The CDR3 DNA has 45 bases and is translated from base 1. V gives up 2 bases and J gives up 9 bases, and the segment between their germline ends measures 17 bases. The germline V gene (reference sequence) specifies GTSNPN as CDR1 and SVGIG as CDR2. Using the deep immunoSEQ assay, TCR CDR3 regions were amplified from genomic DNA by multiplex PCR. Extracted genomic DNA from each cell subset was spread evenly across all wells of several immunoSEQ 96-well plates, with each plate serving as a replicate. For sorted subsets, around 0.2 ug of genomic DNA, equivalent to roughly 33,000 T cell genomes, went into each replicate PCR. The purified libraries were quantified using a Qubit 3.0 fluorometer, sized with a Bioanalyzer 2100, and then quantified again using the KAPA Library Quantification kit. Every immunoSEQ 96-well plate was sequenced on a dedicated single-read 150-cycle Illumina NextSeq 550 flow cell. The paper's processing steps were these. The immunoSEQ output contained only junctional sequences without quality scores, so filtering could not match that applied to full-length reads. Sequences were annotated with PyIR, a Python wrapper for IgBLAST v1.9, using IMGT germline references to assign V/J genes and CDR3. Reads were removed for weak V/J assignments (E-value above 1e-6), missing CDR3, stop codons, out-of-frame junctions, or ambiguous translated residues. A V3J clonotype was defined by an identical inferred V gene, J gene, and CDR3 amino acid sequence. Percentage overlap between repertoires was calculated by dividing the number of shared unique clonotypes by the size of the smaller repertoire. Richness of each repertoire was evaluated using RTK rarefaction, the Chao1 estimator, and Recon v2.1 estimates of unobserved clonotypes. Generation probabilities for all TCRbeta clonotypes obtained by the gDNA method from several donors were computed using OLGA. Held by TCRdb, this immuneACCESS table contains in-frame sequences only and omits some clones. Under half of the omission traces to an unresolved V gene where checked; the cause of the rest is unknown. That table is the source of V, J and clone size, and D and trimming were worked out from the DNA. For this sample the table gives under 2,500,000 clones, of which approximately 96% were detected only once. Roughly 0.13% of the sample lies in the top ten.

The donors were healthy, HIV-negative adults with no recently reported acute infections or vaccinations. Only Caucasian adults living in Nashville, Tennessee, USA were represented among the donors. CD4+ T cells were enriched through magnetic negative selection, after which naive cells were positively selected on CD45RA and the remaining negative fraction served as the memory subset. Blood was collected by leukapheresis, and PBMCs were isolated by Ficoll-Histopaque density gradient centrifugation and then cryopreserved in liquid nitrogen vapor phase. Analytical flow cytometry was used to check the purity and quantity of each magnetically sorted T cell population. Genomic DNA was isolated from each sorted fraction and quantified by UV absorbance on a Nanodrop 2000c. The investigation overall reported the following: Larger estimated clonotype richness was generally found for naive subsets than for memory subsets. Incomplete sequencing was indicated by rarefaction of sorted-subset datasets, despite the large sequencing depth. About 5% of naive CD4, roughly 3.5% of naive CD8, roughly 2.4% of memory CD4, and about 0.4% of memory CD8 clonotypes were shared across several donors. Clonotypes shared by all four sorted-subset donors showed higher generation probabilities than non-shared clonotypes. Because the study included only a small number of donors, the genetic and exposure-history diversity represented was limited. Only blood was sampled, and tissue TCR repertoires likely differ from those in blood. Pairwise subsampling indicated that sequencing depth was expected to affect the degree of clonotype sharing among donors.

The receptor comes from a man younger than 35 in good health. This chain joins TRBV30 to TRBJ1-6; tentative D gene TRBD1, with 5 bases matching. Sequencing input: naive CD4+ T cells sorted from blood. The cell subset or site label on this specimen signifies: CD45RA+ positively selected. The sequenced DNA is TGTGCCTGGAGTACGTCGGGGGTAACCGGTTCACCCCTCCACTTT. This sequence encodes CAWSTSGVTGSPLHF.